This T cell receptor beta chain was captured by sequencing in a study of cytomegalovirus exposure and HLA in healthy donors (dated by TCRdb to 2017 to 2019). With respect to the entire study: In an earlier analysis of 550 to 750 of the donors, 250 to 300 Gb of sequence data and 117 million unique TCR beta sequences from roughly 200 million T cells were reported. A separate validation cohort of more than 100 different subjects was used in addition to the approximately 670-subject first cohort. The genetic ancestry cluster associated with self-reported Caucasian donors included about 81% of the 300 to 400 genotyped donors. On average, over 200,000 unique TCR beta nucleotide sequences were sequenced per donor among 398 genotyped donors of the cohort, with roughly 19% of those sequences being non-productive. Both class I and class II loci were covered by HLA typing, at four-digit resolution. Donor age, sex, ethnicity and CMV serostatus were collected together with the repertoire data. All discovery cohort repertoires had been generated using a single sequencing platform. The later analysis used no new phenotypic data to find candidate immune exposures, relying instead on TCR beta sequences and their occurrence across donors. The study aimed to test whether signatures of past pathogen exposure could be identified by cataloging public T cell receptors. The number of donors typed differed by locus, with about 620-630 for A, B, C, DRB1 and DQB1, more than 500 for DQA1, 606 for DPA1, and approximately 470 for DPB1. A later genetic analysis used genome-wide SNP genotypes for about 65% of the 666 donors, treating that subset as a discovery cohort. Roughly 300 gigabases of sequencing data and 75 million to 85 million unique TCR sequences made up an early release that covered around 640 HLA-typed donors. Several DR-DQ haplotypes were treated as single units for association and clustering because of strong linkage in the cohort. The study used immunosequencing to profile the T cell repertoires of more than 650 subjects and linked those repertoires to cytomegalovirus serostatus. An earlier analysis of approximately 580 of the donors used high-throughput TCR beta sequencing to judge whether each TCR beta V gene segment behaved as functional or pseudogenic. To predict cytomegalovirus infection status, the study combined high-throughput TCR immunosequencing, statistical association of individual TCRs with disease status, and machine learning. In a later analysis, previously published TCR beta repertoires from roughly 710 donors were re-analyzed and high-resolution HLA genotyping was added so that TCR occurrence patterns could be studied. The paper as a whole reports these results and caveats: A further reported finding was that TCR beta sequences accurately predicted the HLA-A and HLA-B alleles for most subjects in the first cohort. HLA typing was unavailable for some donors at each locus, so association tests used only the typed subset. In this cohort, only TCR beta chains were sequenced, and detectable features were limited by the absence of alpha or paired-chain data. Most TCR sequences were seen in very few donors, while some public TCRs were found in many individuals. In a later analysis, TCR association rates were found to vary across HLA loci, with the most associated TCRs seen for DRB1 alleles and the fewest for HLA-C alleles. Some IMGT-functional V segments, including TRBV6-2 and TRBV6-3, could not be told apart with the 87-base-pair reads, so those segments were excluded. In vitro tests confirmed that a few of the cytomegalovirus-associated TCR beta chains recognize cytomegalovirus antigens. For the cohort, immune exposure information was limited to CMV serostatus. Because counts were too low, 15 or so rarely observed V segments, including chromosome 9 orphons, were excluded from the earlier analysis of roughly 580 of the donors. Strong co-occurrence of HLA alleles, especially DR and DQ, made assigning TCR associations to individual alleles difficult. The classifier was reported to diagnose cytomegalovirus status with high specificity and sensitivity in both the original and validation cohorts. Several of the top co-occurrence clusters appeared to be linked to parvovirus B19, influenza, CMV and Epstein-Barr virus, according to a later analysis. In a later genetic analysis, fewer N-insertions in productive TCRs were reported among donors in an Asian-associated ancestry cluster than the roughly 640-donor mean. Correlated functional status among segregating V segments might be attributable to linkage disequilibrium, but an unknown experimental factor could not be ruled out. Sequencing depth was assumed to be roughly uniform across donors in the presence/absence analyses, though that assumption may not hold. Broadly in line with IMGT annotations, most TCR beta V segments showed up in productive rearrangements about 87% or about 30% of the time in an earlier analysis of around 600 of the donors. Specific HLA alleles were associated with roughly 16,000 TCR beta sequences at a false discovery rate of 0.05 in a later analysis. In the study, around 150 TCR beta chains were listed as associated with cytomegalovirus. In a later analysis, HLA-associated TCR beta chains were found to be more clonally expanded and to have lower generation probabilities than equally common non-associated chains. The authors suggested that the approach could potentially be extended to other disease states and immunological phenotypes. A cluster of highly shared sequence variants was judged likely to be a technical artifact of the sequencing pipeline. According to a later analysis, most CMV-associated TCR beta chains appeared to be HLA-restricted, and the HLA associations seemed to be driven largely by CMV exposure. V-gene and J-gene trimming of TCR beta chains was associated with a missense DCLRE1C variant in a later genetic analysis, and the association was replicated in an independent cohort.

The protocol used for the library was the immunoSEQ multiplex PCR assay. A mixture of 60 forward primers for TCR Vbeta segments and 13 reverse primers for TCR Jbeta segments was used in the multiplex PCR. Amplification of the CDR3 region of rearranged TCR beta genes was performed with a multiplex PCR assay on genomic DNA. The Illumina HiSeq System was used to sequence the amplified TCR beta libraries as 87-base-pair reads. The authors processed their data as follows. A later analysis tallied roughly 80 million unique TCR beta chains across the 666 repertoires, and approximately 12 million of those chains were shared by two or more donors. To remove PCR and sequencing errors, raw reads were error-corrected and collapsed into unique sequences using a nearest-neighbor algorithm that merged closely related sequences. Alignment of CDR3 sequences to IMGT reference sequences was used to assign V, D and J gene segments. Each retained sequence needed at least a six-nucleotide match to both a V gene segment and a J gene segment. Rearrangements were called productive when the CDR3 lacked stop codons and stayed in frame with V and J; all others were non-productive. Following IMGT convention, CDR3 was defined as the stretch from the second conserved V-encoded cysteine up to the conserved J-encoded phenylalanine. In an earlier analysis of around 600 of the donors, sequences lacking an unambiguous match to a single V gene segment were excluded. An earlier analysis of a few hundred of the donors called V segments functional above 56.7% productive rearrangements and segregating when the between-donor standard deviation exceeded 5%. A statistical classification framework was built to diagnose cytomegalovirus status from the catalog of TCR beta chain sequences. In a later analysis, V and J genes were assigned by comparing TCR nucleotide sequences against IMGT/GENE-DB human TR gene sequences. A later analysis assigned CDR3 sequences and most-parsimonious VDJ recombination scenarios with the TCRdist pipeline. A later analysis defined each TCR beta chain by its CDR3 amino acid sequence plus V-gene family, and excluded reads lacking a unique V-gene family. A later analysis removed several hundred highly shared, low-generation-probability nucleotide sequences to deal with suspected cross-contamination and a sequencing artifact. In a later analysis, a clonal expansion index for each public chain was calculated from normalized within-repertoire ranks of inferred template counts. In a later analysis, generation probabilities were computed using a VDJ recombination model fitted to out-of-frame rearrangements, and the results were checked against IGoR. Hypergeometric tests were used in a later analysis to score TCR-TCR, TCR-HLA and TCR-CMV co-occurrence, with a repertoire-size bias correction applied to the TCR pairs. To estimate false discovery rates, a later analysis permuted the HLA or CMV assignments 20 times. In a later analysis, co-occurring TCRs were grouped using DBSCAN, and TCRdist sequence similarity was added for clustering within HLA-allele-positive subsets. Co-occurrence clustering excluded repertoires with fewer than 30,000 or more than 120,000 public chains, plus five with anomalous nucleotide sharing. The immuneACCESS repertoire file appears here via TCRdb, limited to in-frame rearrangements. These files lack a portion of the clones; in checked studies, under half of the deficit traces to unresolved V genes, and the cause of the others is not known. The V and J calls and clone size are taken from that table; D and trimming were inferred from the DNA. In this sample the table shows about 150,000 clones, about three quarters of which occur a single time. Of the sample, approximately 1.8% is held by the ten largest clones.

The cohort was made up of about 670 healthy bone marrow donors. Cohort members were all nominally healthy when sampled, although unrecorded immune exposures were likely present. The donor was CMV seronegative and belonged to the group of 352 seronegative cohort members. A peripheral blood sample was collected from each donor, and TCR beta sequencing was performed on peripheral blood mononuclear cells. Genomic DNA was extracted from the blood cell samples with the Qiagen DNeasy Blood Extraction Kit. Between the V and J ends, shortened by 4 bases and 0 bases respectively, the junction contains 6 bases. CDR1 and CDR2 were assigned from the germline V gene (reference sequence) as SGHNT and YYREEE. The CDR3 contains 13 residues, cysteine and phenylalanine counted. Here the CDR3 DNA is all that survives: 39 bases in frame from base 1. This clone was observed once. The target of this receptor is not known. Base qualities are not recorded, but no much larger clone differs from it by a single base.

This TCR derives from a man aged 40-50 years in good health and CMV-seronegative. Material: PBMCs. The V and J genes are TRBV5-4 and TRBJ2-3; no D gene is confidently identified. For the CDR3, the sequence is CASSLTSTDTQYF. The bases read TGTGCCAGCAGCCTTACTAGCACAGATACGCAGTATTTT.